A selection of T cell receptor beta chains follows, all from one sample in a study of cytomegalovirus exposure and HLA in healthy donors. TCRdb keeps only in-frame clones here, not all; method: immunoSEQ multiplex PCR. The table records about 170,000 clones, over 80% of them present only once. The sequenced sample was PBMCs. The receptors stem from a boy under 10 years old in good health and CMV-seronegative. The CDR3 runs from the conserved cysteine through the conserved F or W. A D gene is named only where the DNA matches it firmly. Clone sizes are given selectively: once, few, many, or a class where the clone is expanded.

>19|TRBV5-4|-|TRBD2|TRBJ2-3
CASSFRTSGGPRFTDTQYF
TGTGCCAGCAGCTTTAGGACTAGCGGGGGGCCCCGCTTCACAGATACGCAGTATTTT
>13|TRBV7-2|-|-|TRBJ2-5
CASSVRTKETQYF
TGTGCCAGCAGCGTTAGGACTAAAGAGACCCAGTACTTC
>10|TRBV20-1|-|-|TRBJ2-1
CSAQGNEQFF
TGCAGTGCACAGGGTAATGAGCAGTTCTTC
>13|TRBV7-2|-|TRBD1|TRBJ2-1
CASSQQGAGEQFF
TGTGCCAGCAGCCAACAGGGGGCGGGTGAGCAGTTCTTC
>15|TRBV27|few|-|TRBJ1-4
CASSLSPGANEKLFF
TGTGCCAGCAGTTTATCCCCGGGGGCTAATGAAAAACTGTTTTTT
>15|TRBV5-6|-|TRBD1|TRBJ2-5
CASSPLGQGNETQYF
TGTGCCAGCAGCCCGTTGGGACAGGGTAACGAGACCCAGTACTTC
>13|TRBV4-2|-|-|TRBJ2-1
CASSPSRGREQFF
TGTGCCAGCAGCCCAAGCAGGGGCCGCGAGCAGTTCTTC
>17|TRBV19|-|TRBD2|TRBJ2-3
CASSNGLAGLSTDTQYF
TGTGCCAGTAGTAACGGACTAGCGGGGCTGAGCACAGATACGCAGTATTTT
>16|TRBV5-4|-|TRBD1|TRBJ2-1
CASSLGGQGNRNEQFF
TGTGCCAGCAGCTTGGGGGGACAGGGTAACCGAAATGAGCAGTTCTTC
>16|TRBV5-8|-|-|TRBJ1-4
CASSFQGPATNEKLFF
TGTGCCAGCAGCTTTCAGGGTCCCGCGACTAATGAAAAACTGTTTTTT
>14|TRBV10-3|-|-|TRBJ2-5
CAISDHTAEETQYF
TGTGCCATCAGTGACCATACAGCGGAAGAGACCCAGTACTTC
>15|TRBV7-8|few|TRBD1|TRBJ1-2
CASSGQDRANYGYTF
TGTGCCAGCAGCGGTCAGGACAGGGCTAACTATGGCTACACCTTC
>15|TRBV11-2|-|TRBD2|TRBJ2-3
CASSYGLASTDTQYF
TGTGCCAGCAGCTATGGACTAGCGAGCACAGATACGCAGTATTTT